The text below deals with one TCR beta chain. This entry comes from a study of blood T cell repertoires in COVID-19. The V gene's germline CDR1 is MNHEY and CDR2 SVGAGI. With 0 bases clipped from V and 9 bases from J, the junction kept 0 bases outside the gene matches. This CDR3 spans 12 amino acids. Sequencing was performed with immunoSEQ multiplex PCR; in TCRdb, only in-frame clones are kept and a portion is missing. Among about 200,000 clones listed, around three quarters were seen once. The receptor was isolated from a woman in her sixties or seventies with acute or convalescent COVID-19. The rearrangement uses TRBV6-5 and TRBJ2-3, with 7 bases identical to TRBD2. Sequenced material: peripheral blood. CDR3 sequence: CASSYSSGTQYF. CDR3 nucleotides: TGTGCCAGCAGTTACTCTAGCGGGACGCAGTATTTT.